One and the same sample provided the 2 T cell receptor beta chains below, sequenced in a study of radiation and T cells in renal cell carcinoma. This sample's time point: baseline pretreatment blood. Sample treatment: 15 Gy SBRT to primary tumor, nephrectomy 4 weeks later. Generated by immunoSEQ multiplex PCR, the TCRdb table keeps only in-frame clones and is missing some. The data hold about 130,000 clones, with around nine tenths observed a single time. Sequencing was performed on blood, taken from a patient whose treatment included radiotherapy and nephrectomy. The receptors were gathered from a woman aged 50 to 65 with renal cell carcinoma.

The chain links TRBV2 to TRBJ1-5, with TRBD1 matching 9 bases. V shed 4 bases and J 6 bases; nucleotides not matched to a gene: 4. The CDR3 covers 14 residues. Germline V gene lookup returns CDR1 SNHLY and CDR2 FYNNEI. CDR3 coding DNA: TGTGCCAGCAGTGGCGGACAGGGGATTCAGCCCCAGCATTTT. Protein sequence: CASSGGQGIQPQHF.

This chain links TRBV4-3 with TRBJ1-1; the D gene is possibly TRBD1 (6 bases). Germline assignment: CDR1 LGHNA and CDR2 YSLEER. V was trimmed by 0 bases and J by 1 base, leaving 12 bases between them. The CDR3 is 16 residues long. This chain's CDR3 is CASSQEPPTGNTEAFF. The CDR3 coding sequence is TGCGCCAGCAGCCAAGAACCGCCGACAGGGAACACTGAAGCTTTCTTT.